This T cell receptor (beta chain) was recovered during a study of T cell responses to AZD1222 COVID-19 vaccine. Study-level results: Without day 14 samples, only post-peak T cell repertoires were studied. Unmutated variant regions are reportedly targeted by nearly half of spike-specific TCRs.

Turning to this clone: What it binds is not known.

The junction had 4 bases not matched to a gene; V was cut back by 2 bases and J by 7 bases. The length of the CDR3 is 14 residues. Germline values: CDR1 SGHDN, CDR2 FVKESK. TCRdb's table, derived via immunoSEQ multiplex PCR, lists solely in-frame clones and lacks some. This sample has fewer than 200,000 clones; approximately 93% occur once, and the top ten carry more than 1.5%. The chain has TRBV14 and TRBJ2-1, with 8 bases identical to TRBD1. Source: peripheral blood, taken 28 days after the second AZD1222 dose. The clonotype comes from an adult who received the AZD1222 COVID-19 vaccine. The CDR3, as DNA: TGTGCCAGCAGCCAACTACAGGGGGGAAATGAGCAGTTCTTC. It specifies CASSQLQGGNEQFF.